A single count supports the clone carrying this T cell receptor (beta chain). The sample belongs to a study of blood T cell repertoires in COVID-19. TCRdb's table, derived via immunoSEQ multiplex PCR, lists solely in-frame clones and lacks some. The table lists about 140,000 clones, more than 80% of them singletons. Germline values: CDR1 LNHDA, CDR2 SQIVND (reference sequence). The junction had 16 bases not matched to a gene; V was cut back by 4 bases and J by 0 bases. CDR3 length: 19 amino acids. Material for sequencing was PBMCs or T cells enriched from blood (not recorded which). This TCR was recovered from a woman aged 18 to 35 who had been exposed to COVID-19. The V call is TRBV19, the J call TRBJ1-1; 8 bases map to TRBD1. CDR3 protein: CASSRTGLMSLKLNTEAFF. CDR3 coding DNA: TGTGCCAGTAGTAGGACAGGGCTGATGTCCTTGAAGTTGAACACTGAAGCTTTCTTT.